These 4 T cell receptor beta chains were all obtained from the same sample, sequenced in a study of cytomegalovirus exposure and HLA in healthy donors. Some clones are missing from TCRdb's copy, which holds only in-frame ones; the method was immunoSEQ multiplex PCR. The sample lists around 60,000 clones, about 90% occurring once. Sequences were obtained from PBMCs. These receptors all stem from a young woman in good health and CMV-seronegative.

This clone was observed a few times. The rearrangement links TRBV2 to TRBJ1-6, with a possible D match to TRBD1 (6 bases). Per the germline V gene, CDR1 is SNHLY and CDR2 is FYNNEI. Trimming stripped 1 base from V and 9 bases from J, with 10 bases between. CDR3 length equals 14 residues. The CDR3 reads CASSEGTEVSPLHF. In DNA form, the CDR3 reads TGTGCCAGCAGTGAAGGGACAGAAGTTTCACCCCTCCACTTT.

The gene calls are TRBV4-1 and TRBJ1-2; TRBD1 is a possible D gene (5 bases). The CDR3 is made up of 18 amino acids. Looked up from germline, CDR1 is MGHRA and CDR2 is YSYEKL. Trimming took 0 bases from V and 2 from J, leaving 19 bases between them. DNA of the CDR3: TGCGCCAGCAGCCAAGAACGGGGGGGAGGGGCGGTAAACTATGGCTACACCTTC. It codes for CASSQERGGGAVNYGYTF.

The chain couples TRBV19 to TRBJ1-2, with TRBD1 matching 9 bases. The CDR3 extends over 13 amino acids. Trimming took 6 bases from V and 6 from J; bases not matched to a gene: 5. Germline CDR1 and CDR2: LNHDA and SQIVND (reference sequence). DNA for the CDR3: TGTGCCAGTAGGAGGACAGGGGACAATGGCTACACCTTC. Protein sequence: CASRRTGDNGYTF.

CDR3 coding DNA: TGTGCCAGTAGTATCGACGGGACAGGGACCGGGGAGCTGTTTTTT. This translates into CASSIDGTGTGELFF. V is TRBV19 and J is TRBJ2-2; 9 bases are shared with TRBD1. V gave up 3 bases and J gave up 5 bases; unmatched junction bases: 4. This CDR3 comprises 15 residues. The V gene's germline CDR1 is LNHDA and CDR2 SQIVND (reference sequence).